The clone carrying this T cell receptor (beta chain) has at least ten counts. The antigen is undetermined. With 5 bases clipped from V and 5 bases from J, the junction kept 5 bases outside the gene matches. This CDR3 has 15 amino acids. These data belong to a study of CD8 T cells in ankylosing spondylitis. Findings of the study overall: About 8 highly homologous variants made up a TCR beta motif, and this motif appeared characteristic of ankylosing spondylitis blood.

Quantitative 5'-RACE was performed with molecular barcodes, and it yielded the TCR beta libraries. From the 5' RACE reads, TCRdb called clonotypes with MiXCR, one entry per CDR3 protein. The sample lists about 160,000 distinct CDR3 sequences, around 18% occurring once. The sample was blood, either unsorted or a sorted T cell fraction (not recorded which). The chain has TRBV12-3 or TRBV12-4 and TRBJ2-1, with 11 bases matching TRBD2. The clonotype comes from a male donor with ankylosing spondylitis or in good health (not recorded which). The CDR3: CASSQVTSGNNEQFF. In nucleotides, the CDR3 is TGTGCCAGCAGTCAGGTGACTAGCGGGAACAATGAGCAGTTCTTC.